The next 28 T cell receptor beta chains were all read from a single sample in a study of CD8 T cells in ankylosing spondylitis. Study findings and constraints: Seemingly distinctive of ankylosing spondylitis blood was a TCR beta motif formed by eight highly homologous variants.

The antigens for these receptors are not known. TCRdb passed the 5' RACE reads through MiXCR, listing each CDR3 protein once. Of 390,000 or so distinct CDR3 sequences detected, about a fifth appear once; the ten largest clones hold approximately 16%. The sample taken for sequencing was blood, either unsorted or a sorted T cell fraction (not recorded which). Every receptor here comes from a male donor with ankylosing spondylitis.

This rearrangement joins TRBV7-9 to TRBJ1-1; no reliable D call. Trimming stripped 5 bases from V and 5 bases from J, with 3 bases between. CDR3 size: 10 residues. Per germline, CDR1 SEHNR and CDR2 FQNEAQ (reference sequence). The DNA for the CDR3 is TGTGCCAGCAGCCCTACTGAAGCTTTCTTT. Its translation is CASSPTEAFF.

This clonotype has a handful of counts. The J gene is TRBJ2-2, the V gene TRBV30; no definite D call. This CDR3 has 14 residues. CDR1 and CDR2 from the germline V gene are GTSNPN and SVGIG (reference sequence). V was shortened by 5 bases and J by 3 bases, with 13 bases between the two germline ends. CDR3 DNA sequence: TGTGCCTGGCAGGACGGCGCCTACACCGGGGAGCTGTTTTTT. Protein sequence: CAWQDGAYTGELFF.

The rearrangement uses TRBV5-6 and TRBJ2-3; tentative D call: TRBD1 (10 bases). From germline, CDR1 is SGHDT and CDR2 YYEEEE. There are 18 residues in the CDR3. V was clipped by 5 bases and J by 1 base, with 23 bases between them. For the CDR3, the DNA is TGTGCCAGCAGAAACGACAGGGGGCCTAGCGGGGGCACAGATACGCAGTATTTT. Its translation is CASRNDRGPSGGTDTQYF.

This clonotype has a handful of counts. The V gene is TRBV12-3 or TRBV12-4, the J gene TRBJ1-5; no clear D gene. This CDR3 has 14 residues. V was shortened by 7 bases and J by 2 bases, with 12 bases between the two germline ends. In DNA, the CDR3 is TGTGCCAGCACGTCCGTGGACCGCAATCAGCCCCAGCATTTT. Translating it yields CASTSVDRNQPQHF.

V and J are TRBV28 and TRBJ2-7, with 10 bases aligning to TRBD2. The germline V gene encodes CDR1 MDHEN and CDR2 SYDVKM. V was clipped by 5 bases and J by 3 bases; unmatched bases: 4. This CDR3 contains 14 residues. The CDR3 region is CASSPSGSLYEQYF. In DNA form, the CDR3 reads TGTGCCAGCAGTCCTAGCGGGAGCCTCTACGAGCAGTACTTC.

There are a few counts of this clonotype. This sequence joins TRBV5-1 and TRBJ2-2; 13 bases are a match to TRBD2. The CDR3 length is 17 residues. Germline lookup yields CDR1 SGHRS and CDR2 YFSETQ. J was trimmed by 3 bases and V by 3 bases; bases with no gene match: 5. CDR3 sequence reads: CASSSTSGRLDTGELFF. CDR3 in DNA: TGCGCCAGCAGCTCGACTAGCGGGAGGCTGGACACCGGGGAGCTGTTTTTT.

This chain links TRBV7-9 with TRBJ2-7; D ambiguous. Germline lookup yields CDR1 SEHNR and CDR2 FQNEAQ (reference sequence). V lost 0 bases, J lost 5 bases, and 14 bases lay in between. The CDR3 loop spans 15 amino acids. The CDR3 loop reads CASSLAFSPADEQYF. The CDR3 region has the DNA TGTGCCAGCAGCTTAGCTTTCAGCCCCGCCGACGAGCAGTACTTC.

In its sample, this clonotype was seen a few times. This chain connects TRBV3-1 to TRBJ1-3; D is perhaps TRBD1 (6 bases). The CDR3 has 16 amino acids. Trimming took off 4 bases at V and 0 bases at J, with 13 bases between the two ends. In germline, CDR1 is LGHDT, CDR2 YNNKEL (reference sequence). CDR3 protein: CASSPGHGTSGNTIYF. DNA of the CDR3: TGTGCCAGCAGCCCGGGACATGGGACCTCTGGAAACACCATATATTTT. Filled out from reference TRBV3-1 and TRBJ1-3, the complete variable domain reads DTAVSQTPKYLVTQMGNDKSIKCEQNLGHDTMYWYKQDSKKFLKIMFSYNNKELIINETVPNRFSPKSPDKAHLNLHINSLELGDSAVYFCASSPGHGTSGNTIYFGEGSWLTVV.

This clonotype was recorded at least ten times. The chain recombines TRBV20-1 with TRBJ2-3; 9 bases agree with TRBD2. This CDR3 contains 15 residues. The ends lost 3 bases at V and 10 bases at J; junction bases unmatched: 14. Per the germline V gene, CDR1 is DFQATT and CDR2 is SNEGSKA (reference sequence). CDR3 DNA: TGCAGTGCTAGTGGGACTAGCTACGAGCTGAGTTCGCAGTATTTT. Its protein product is CSASGTSYELSSQYF.

The gene calls are TRBV6-2 or TRBV6-3 and TRBJ2-1; 11 positions match TRBD2. V trimming: 5 bases; J trimming: 8 bases; junction bases outside the gene matches: 2. The germline V gene has CDR1 MNHEY and CDR2 SVGEGT. CDR3 length: 13 residues. The DNA for the CDR3 is TGTGCCAGCAGTCGACTAGCGGGATATGAGCAGTTCTTC. Its protein product is CASSRLAGYEQFF.

This clonotype was detected only a few times. The chain has TRBV5-5 and TRBJ2-7; D is unclear. V was trimmed by 0 bases and J by 3 bases, leaving 10 bases between them. The germline gives CDR1 SGHKS, CDR2 YYEKEE (reference sequence). The CDR3 spans 14 residues. The CDR3 is CASSLDVGHYEQYF. CDR3 nucleotide sequence: TGTGCCAGCAGCTTGGATGTCGGCCACTACGAGCAGTACTTC.

This chain links TRBV28 with TRBJ2-3; no definite D call. Germline assignment: CDR1 MDHEN and CDR2 SYDVKM. The CDR3 has 11 amino acids. Trimming pared 7 bases from V and 7 bases from J, leaving 9 bases between. The CDR3 is CASNGAHTQYF. CDR3 sequence (DNA): TGTGCCAGCAACGGTGCACATACGCAGTATTTT.

Only a few counts were recorded for this clonotype. The chain combines TRBV6-5 with TRBJ2-6, with D unclear. This CDR3 spans 16 amino acids. V gave up 2 bases and J gave up 4 bases, with 12 bases separating them. Germline loops: CDR1 MNHEY, CDR2 SVGAGI. The CDR3 DNA sequence: TGTGCCAGCAGTTACACGCGGAGTTGGGGGGCCAACGTCCTGACTTTC. Protein sequence: CASSYTRSWGANVLTF.

The chain has TRBV12-3 or TRBV12-4 and TRBJ2-1, with a weak D call TRBD2 (5 bases). The ends were cut back, 6 bases at V and 6 bases at J, with 18 bases in the middle. The CDR3 totals 15 residues. CDR3: CASRPSQTSFNEQFF. CDR3 coding DNA: TGTGCCAGCAGACCCAGCCAAACTAGTTTCAATGAGCAGTTCTTC.

The V call is TRBV20-1, the J call TRBJ1-2; D gene unclear. Germline CDR1 is DFQATT and CDR2 is SNEGSKA (reference sequence). Trimming took 2 bases from V and 0 from J, leaving 7 bases between them. There are 13 residues in the CDR3. For the CDR3, the DNA is TGCAGTGCTAGATGGCAGGCTAACTATGGCTACACCTTC. Translation: CSARWQANYGYTF.

This sequence joins TRBV10-2 and TRBJ1-1, with 7 bases aligning to TRBD1. Germline V gene sequence: CDR1 WSHSY, CDR2 SAAADI. The trim removed 2 bases at V and 0 bases at J, leaving 6 bases unmatched. This CDR3 spans 16 amino acids. DNA for the CDR3: TGCGCCAGCAGTGAGCCGGGGACAGCCATGAACACTGAAGCTTTCTTT. Amino acids: CASSEPGTAMNTEAFF.

A single count supports this clonotype. V is TRBV6-1 and J is TRBJ2-3; 10 positions agree with TRBD1. J was trimmed by 3 bases and V by 7 bases; bases with no gene match: 4. This CDR3 is 14 amino acids long. Germline CDR1 reads MNHNS; CDR2 reads SASEGT. The CDR3 protein is CASTRGQGTDTQYF. CDR3 coding DNA: TGTGCCAGCACCAGGGGACAGGGGACAGATACGCAGTATTTT.

The V and J genes are TRBV25-1 and TRBJ2-5; 7 bases agree with TRBD1. CDR1 is MGHDK and CDR2 is SYGVNS in the germline V gene. V was clipped by 1 base and J by 5 bases; unmatched bases: 7. There are 15 residues in the CDR3. This CDR3 is CASSEWGTVGETQYF. CDR3 DNA sequence: TGTGCCAGCAGTGAATGGGGGACAGTGGGGGAGACCCAGTACTTC.

This clonotype has a handful of counts. V and J are TRBV3-1 and TRBJ1-1; D possibly corresponds to TRBD1 (5 bases). V was clipped by 6 bases and J by 0 bases, with 14 bases between them. Looked up from germline, CDR1 is LGHDT and CDR2 is YNNKEL (reference sequence). The CDR3 sequence is 15 residues long. The CDR3 bases are TGTGCCAGCAGGCGGGACGGATACATGAACACTGAAGCTTTCTTT. Encoded protein: CASRRDGYMNTEAFF. Drawing the rest from reference TRBV3-1 and TRBJ1-1, the complete variable domain is DTAVSQTPKYLVTQMGNDKSIKCEQNLGHDTMYWYKQDSKKFLKIMFSYNNKELIINETVPNRFSPKSPDKAHLNLHINSLELGDSAVYFCASRRDGYMNTEAFFGQGTRLTVV.

J is TRBJ1-3 and V is TRBV21-1. TRBV21-1 corresponds to a pseudogene. The length of the CDR3 is 14 residues. Here the CDR3 DNA reads TGTGCCAGCAGCAAATTTAGGGTTGGAAACACCATATATTTT. Protein: CASSKFRVGNTIYF.

This clonotype was detected only a few times. V is TRBV28 and J is TRBJ1-1; unclear D gene. CDR3 length: 15 residues. Deletions cut 6 bases from V and 6 bases from J, with 20 bases between. CDR1 is MDHEN and CDR2 is SYDVKM in the germline V gene. This CDR3 is CASSLHPPASSEAFF. CDR3 sequence (DNA): TGTGCCAGCAGCCTCCATCCCCCCGCTAGCTCTGAAGCTTTCTTT.

In its sample, this clonotype was seen a few times. The chain couples TRBV12-3 or TRBV12-4 to TRBJ1-5; D gene ambiguous. This CDR3 comprises 14 residues. V gave up 7 bases and J gave up 2 bases, with 12 bases separating them. Written as DNA, the CDR3 is TGTGCCAGCACCACGAGGGTAGGCAATCAGCCCCAGCATTTT. The encoded protein is CASTTRVGNQPQHF.

This clonotype was observed a single time. The chain links TRBV7-6 to TRBJ2-2; no firm D call. V lost 5 bases to trimming and J lost 5 bases, with 6 bases between them. This CDR3 is 12 amino acids long. Germline CDR1 SGHVS, CDR2 FNYEAQ. CDR3 sequence reads: CASSAPTGELFF. The CDR3 nucleotides read TGTGCCAGCAGCGCGCCGACCGGGGAGCTGTTTTTT.

The rearrangement links TRBV12-3 or TRBV12-4 to TRBJ2-1; the match to TRBD1 covers 8 bases. This CDR3 has 14 amino acids. V shed 2 bases and J 7 bases; nucleotides not matched to a gene: 4. This chain's CDR3 is CASSLIQGANEQFF. The CDR3 DNA follows: TGTGCCAGCAGTTTAATCCAGGGGGCAAATGAGCAGTTCTTC.

This chain links TRBV9 with TRBJ2-7, with 12 bases matching TRBD2. CDR3 length equals 15 residues. V dropped 4 bases and J dropped 5; count of bases not matched to a gene: 7. Looked up from germline, CDR1 is SGDLS and CDR2 is YYNGEE. The CDR3 region has the DNA TGTGCCAGCAGCCCCCTAGCGGGAGGGCGTGACGAGCAGTACTTC. This translates into CASSPLAGGRDEQYF.

The chain links TRBV7-3 to TRBJ2-7; no firm D call. Trimming left V 1 base short and J 6 bases short, with 10 bases between. Per germline, CDR1 SGHTA and CDR2 FQGTGA. The CDR3 is made up of 13 amino acids. The CDR3 DNA reads TGTGCCAGCAGCTTAATTAGAGGTTCCGAGCAGTACTTC. Translation gives CASSLIRGSEQYF.

The J gene is TRBJ2-2, the V gene TRBV5-1; possibly TRBD1 for D (6 bases). The CDR3 covers 14 residues. Germline V gene sequence: CDR1 SGHRS, CDR2 YFSETQ. V lost 4 bases and J lost 7, with 14 bases in between. Here the CDR3 DNA reads TGCGCCAGCAGCCACAGGGCGGGCGACGGGGAGCTGTTTTTT. This encodes CASSHRAGDGELFF.

This clonotype was recorded many times. V is TRBV5-5 and J is TRBJ2-1; D remains ambiguous. CDR1 and CDR2 from the germline V gene are SGHKS and YYEKEE (reference sequence). This CDR3 is built from 14 residues. V lost 0 bases and J lost 4, with 8 bases in between. The DNA for the CDR3 is TGTGCCAGCAGCTTGGTTGTCACATACAATGAGCAGTTCTTC. It is translated as CASSLVVTYNEQFF.